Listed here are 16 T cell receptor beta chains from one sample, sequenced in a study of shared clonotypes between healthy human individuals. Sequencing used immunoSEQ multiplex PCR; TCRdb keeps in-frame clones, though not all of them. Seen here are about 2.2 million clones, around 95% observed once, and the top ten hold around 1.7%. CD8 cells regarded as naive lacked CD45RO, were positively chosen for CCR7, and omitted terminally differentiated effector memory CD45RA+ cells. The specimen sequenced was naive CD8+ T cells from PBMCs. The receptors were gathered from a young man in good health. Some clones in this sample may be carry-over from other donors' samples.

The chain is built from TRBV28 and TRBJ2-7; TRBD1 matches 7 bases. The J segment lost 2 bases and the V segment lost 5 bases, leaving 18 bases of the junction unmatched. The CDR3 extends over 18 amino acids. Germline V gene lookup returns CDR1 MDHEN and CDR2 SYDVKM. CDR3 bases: TGTGCCAGCAGTCTGTCAGCCTCCGGACAGGATAGGACCTACGAGCAGTACTTC. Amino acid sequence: CASSLSASGQDRTYEQYF.

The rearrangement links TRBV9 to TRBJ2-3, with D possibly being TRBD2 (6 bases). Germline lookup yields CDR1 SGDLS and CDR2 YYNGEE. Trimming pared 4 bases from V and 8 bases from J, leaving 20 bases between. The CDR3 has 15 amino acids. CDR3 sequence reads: CASSPPRGVSGTQYF. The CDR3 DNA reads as TGTGCCAGCAGCCCGCCCCGCGGGGTCAGCGGTACGCAGTATTTT.

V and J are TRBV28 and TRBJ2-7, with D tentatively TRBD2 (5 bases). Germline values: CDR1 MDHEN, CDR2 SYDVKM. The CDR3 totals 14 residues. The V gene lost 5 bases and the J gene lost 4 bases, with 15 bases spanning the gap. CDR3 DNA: TGTGCCAGCAGTCCCGAGGGCAGTATATACGAGCAGTACTTC. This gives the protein CASSPEGSIYEQYF.

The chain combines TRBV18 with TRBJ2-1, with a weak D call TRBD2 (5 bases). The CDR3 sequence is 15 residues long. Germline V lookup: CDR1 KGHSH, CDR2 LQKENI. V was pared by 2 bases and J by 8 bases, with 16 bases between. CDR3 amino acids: CASSPGLRAGDEQFF. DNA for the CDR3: TGTGCCAGCTCACCAGGGCTGAGGGCTGGGGATGAGCAGTTCTTC. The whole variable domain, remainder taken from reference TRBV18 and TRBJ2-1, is NAGVMQNPRHLVRRRGQEARLRCSPMKGHSHVYWYRQLPEEGLKFMVYLQKENIIDESGMPKERFSAEFPKEGPSILRIQQVVRGDSAAYFCASSPGLRAGDEQFFGPGTRLTVL.

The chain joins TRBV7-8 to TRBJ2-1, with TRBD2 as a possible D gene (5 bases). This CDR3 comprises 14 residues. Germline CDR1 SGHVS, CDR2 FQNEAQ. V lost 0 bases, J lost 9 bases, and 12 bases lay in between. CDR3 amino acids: CASSLAIVGSEQFF. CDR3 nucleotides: TGTGCCAGCAGCTTAGCGATCGTAGGGAGTGAGCAGTTCTTC.

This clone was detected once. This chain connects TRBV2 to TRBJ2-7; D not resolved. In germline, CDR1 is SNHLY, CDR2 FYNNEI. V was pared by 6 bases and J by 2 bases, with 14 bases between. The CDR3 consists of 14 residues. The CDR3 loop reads CASSPPLQTYEQYF. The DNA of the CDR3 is TGTGCCAGCAGCCCTCCCCTACAAACCTACGAGCAGTACTTC.

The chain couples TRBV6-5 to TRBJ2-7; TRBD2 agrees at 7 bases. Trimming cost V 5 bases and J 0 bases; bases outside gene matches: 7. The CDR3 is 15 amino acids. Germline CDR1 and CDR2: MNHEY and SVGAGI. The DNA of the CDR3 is TGTGCCAGCAGTGGGGGGGAATCCCTCTCCTACGAGCAGTACTTC. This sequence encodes CASSGGESLSYEQYF.

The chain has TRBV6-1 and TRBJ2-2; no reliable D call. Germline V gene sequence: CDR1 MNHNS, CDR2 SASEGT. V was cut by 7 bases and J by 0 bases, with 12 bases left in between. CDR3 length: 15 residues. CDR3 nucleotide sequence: TGTGCCAGCACCGAACGAGCGACGAACACCGGGGAGCTGTTTTTT. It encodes CASTERATNTGELFF.

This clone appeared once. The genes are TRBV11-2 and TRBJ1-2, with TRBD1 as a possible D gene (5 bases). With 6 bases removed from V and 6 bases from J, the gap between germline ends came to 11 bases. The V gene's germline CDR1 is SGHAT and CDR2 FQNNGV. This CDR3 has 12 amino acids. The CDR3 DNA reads TGTGCCAGCAGGCCTCGGGGGGATGGCTACACCTTC. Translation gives CASRPRGDGYTF.

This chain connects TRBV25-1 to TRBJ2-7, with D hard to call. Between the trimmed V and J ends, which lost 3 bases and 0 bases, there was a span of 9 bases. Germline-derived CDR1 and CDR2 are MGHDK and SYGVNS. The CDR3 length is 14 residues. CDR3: CASSDVSDSYEQYF. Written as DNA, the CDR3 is TGTGCCAGCAGTGATGTTTCAGACTCCTACGAGCAGTACTTC.

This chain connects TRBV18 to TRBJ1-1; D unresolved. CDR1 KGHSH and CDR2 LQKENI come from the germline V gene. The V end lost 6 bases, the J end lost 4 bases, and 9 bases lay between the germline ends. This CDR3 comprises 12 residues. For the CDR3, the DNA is TGTGCCAGCTCCCCGGAGGGCACTGAAGCTTTCTTT. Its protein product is CASSPEGTEAFF.

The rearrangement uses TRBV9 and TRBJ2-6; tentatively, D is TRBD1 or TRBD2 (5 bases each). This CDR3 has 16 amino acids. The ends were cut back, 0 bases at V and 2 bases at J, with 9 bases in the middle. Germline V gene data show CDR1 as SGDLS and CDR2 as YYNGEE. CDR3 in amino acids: CASSVGGVTGANVLTF. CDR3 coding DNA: TGTGCCAGCAGCGTAGGAGGGGTGACTGGGGCCAACGTCCTGACTTTC.

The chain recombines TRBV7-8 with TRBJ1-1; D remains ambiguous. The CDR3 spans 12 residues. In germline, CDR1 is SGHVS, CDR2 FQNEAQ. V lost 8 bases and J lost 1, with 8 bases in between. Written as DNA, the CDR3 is TGTGCCAGCGTAGAAGGGAACACTGAAGCTTTCTTT. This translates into CASVEGNTEAFF. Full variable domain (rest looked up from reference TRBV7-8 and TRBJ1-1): GAGVSQSPRYKVAKRGQDVALRCDPISGHVSLFWYQQALGQGPEFLTYFQNEAQLDKSGLPSDRFFAERPEGSVSTLKIQRTQQEDSAVYLCASVEGNTEAFFGQGTRLTVV.

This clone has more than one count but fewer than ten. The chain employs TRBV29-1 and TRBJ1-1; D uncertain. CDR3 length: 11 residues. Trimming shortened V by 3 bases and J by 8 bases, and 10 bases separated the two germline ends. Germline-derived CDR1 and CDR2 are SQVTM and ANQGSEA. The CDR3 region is CSVDWYREAFF. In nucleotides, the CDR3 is TGCAGCGTTGATTGGTATAGGGAAGCTTTCTTT.

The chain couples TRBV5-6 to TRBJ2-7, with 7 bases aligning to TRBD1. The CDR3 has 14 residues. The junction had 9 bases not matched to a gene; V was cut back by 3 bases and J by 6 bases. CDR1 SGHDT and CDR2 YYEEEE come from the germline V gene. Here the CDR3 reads CASSSTDRRFEQYF. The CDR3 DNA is TGTGCCAGCAGCTCAACGGACAGGCGCTTCGAGCAGTACTTC.

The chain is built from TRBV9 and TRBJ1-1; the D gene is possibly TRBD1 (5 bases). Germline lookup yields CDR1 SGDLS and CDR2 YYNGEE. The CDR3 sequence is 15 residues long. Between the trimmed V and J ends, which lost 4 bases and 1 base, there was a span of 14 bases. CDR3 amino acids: CASSPRGAQNTEAFF. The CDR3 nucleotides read TGTGCCAGCAGCCCGAGAGGGGCCCAGAACACTGAAGCTTTCTTT.